This T cell receptor (beta chain) was sequenced in a study of metastatic and nonmetastatic thyroid tumors. Looking at the study overall: Blood and tumor or nodule tissue repertoires from malignant and benign thyroid patients were compared.

Concerning this clone itself: Its specificity is not known.

All patients were treatment-naive before thyroid surgery. The V and J ends lost 4 bases and 1 base, in that order; junction bases with no gene match: 5. CDR1 is GTSNPN, CDR2 SVGIG, per germline (reference sequence). This CDR3 has 14 amino acids. Findings of the study overall: Malignant tumors reportedly showed significantly higher TCR beta diversity than benign nodules in both blood and tumor.

Per the authors' pipeline: Clinicopathological groups supplied CDR3 differences that were used to build a distant-metastasis classifier for papillary thyroid cancer. TCRdb re-clonotyped the PCR reads through MiXCR. These V and J calls derive from TCRdb rather than the authors' analysis. The profile covers some 38,000 clones, with approximately 51% appearing a single time and roughly a quarter taken by the ten largest. Sequenced sample: tumor tissue. This TCR came from a male donor with papillary thyroid cancer or a benign thyroid nodule (not recorded which). Some clones in this sample may be carry-over from other donors' samples. The V call is TRBV30, the J call TRBJ2-7; 9 positions match TRBD2. The CDR3 here is CAWIRREGSYEQYF. The CDR3 nucleotides are TGTGCCTGGATTCGGCGGGAGGGTTCCTACGAGCAGTACTTC. Combining the CDR3 with reference TRBV30 and TRBJ2-7 gives the whole variable domain SQTIHQWPATLVQPVGSPLSLECTVEGTSNPNLYWYRQAAGRGLQLLFYSVGIGQISSEVPQNLSASRPQDRQFILSSKKLLLSDSGFYLCAWIRREGSYEQYFGPGTRLTVT.